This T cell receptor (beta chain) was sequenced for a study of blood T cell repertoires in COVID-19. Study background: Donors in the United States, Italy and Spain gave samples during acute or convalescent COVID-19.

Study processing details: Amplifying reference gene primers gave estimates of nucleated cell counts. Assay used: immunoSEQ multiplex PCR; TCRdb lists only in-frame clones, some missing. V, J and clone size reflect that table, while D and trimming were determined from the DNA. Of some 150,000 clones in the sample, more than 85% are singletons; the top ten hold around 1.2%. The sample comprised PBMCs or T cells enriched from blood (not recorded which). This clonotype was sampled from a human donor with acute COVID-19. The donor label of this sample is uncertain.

CDR3 amino acids: CASRDTSAQETQYF. In nucleotides, the CDR3 is TGTGCCAGCAGAGACACTAGCGCGCAAGAGACCCAGTACTTC. The chain carries TRBV11-2 and TRBJ2-5; TRBD2 aligns across 7 bases. V dropped 6 bases and J dropped 2; count of bases not matched to a gene: 6. CDR3 length: 14 amino acids. Germline CDR1 is SGHAT and CDR2 is FQNNGV.